A selection of T cell receptor beta chains follows, all from one sample in a study of blood T cell repertoires in COVID-19. The table came from immunoSEQ multiplex PCR; TCRdb's copy has only in-frame clones and leaves some out. The table shows 200,000 to 250,000 clones, with 82% occurring only once. Source material: peripheral blood. The receptors come from a woman in her thirties or forties with acute or convalescent COVID-19. CDR3s include the opening cysteine and the closing phenylalanine or tryptophan. A D gene is named only where the DNA matches it firmly. Expanded clones get a size class; other rows say once, few or many, or leave the size out.

clone size | J gene | D gene | V gene | CDR3 protein | CDR3 DNA
- | TRBJ2-3 | - | TRBV7-2 | CASSLDRQTGAWSDTQYF | TGTGCCAGCAGCTTAGATCGGCAGACGGGAGCATGGTCAGATACGCAGTATTTT
- | TRBJ2-5 | TRBD2 | TRBV29-1 | CSVEVGTSGRGETQYF | TGCAGCGTTGAAGTTGGCACTAGCGGGAGGGGTGAGACCCAGTACTTC
- | TRBJ1-6 | - | TRBV18 | CASSPSSYNSPLHF | TGTGCCAGCTCACCGAGCTCCTATAATTCACCCCTCCACTTT
once | TRBJ2-1 | - | TRBV4-3 | CASSQETSWSGEQFF | TGCGCCAGCAGCCAAGAAACTAGCTGGTCGGGTGAGCAGTTCTTC
- | TRBJ2-1 | TRBD2 | TRBV27 | CASRLAGGYNEQFF | TGTGCCAGTCGATTAGCGGGAGGGTACAATGAGCAGTTCTTC
- | TRBJ2-3 | - | TRBV7-9 | CASSHYRDLYTDTQYF | TGTGCCAGCAGCCATTACCGGGACTTGTACACAGATACGCAGTATTTT
- | TRBJ2-1 | TRBD2 | TRBV30 | CAWSVAGGHNEQFF | TGTGCCTGGAGTGTAGCGGGGGGTCACAATGAGCAGTTCTTC
- | TRBJ2-5 | TRBD2 | TRBV3-1/TRBV3-2 | CASSQGLAGLQETQYF | TGTGCCAGCAGCCAAGGGCTAGCGGGACTCCAAGAGACCCAGTACTTC
- | TRBJ1-5 | - | TRBV6-1 | CATSASGHSNQPQHF | TGTGCCACCTCAGCATCGGGACATAGCAATCAGCCCCAGCATTTT
- | TRBJ2-3 | TRBD2 | TRBV18 | CASSTSGVAGETHTDTQYF | TGTGCCAGCTCCACGTCGGGGGTAGCGGGAGAGACCCACACAGATACGCAGTATTTT
once | TRBJ1-2 | - | TRBV6-6 | CASSYRGSEWGYTF | TGTGCCAGCAGTTATAGGGGCTCTGAGTGGGGCTACACCTTC
- | TRBJ2-3 | - | TRBV4-1 | CASSLQGRQYF | TGCGCCAGCAGCCTCCAGGGCCGGCAGTATTTT
- | TRBJ2-3 | TRBD2 | TRBV29-1 | CSALLAGLSTDTQYF | TGCAGCGCCTTACTAGCGGGGCTTAGCACAGATACGCAGTATTTT
few | TRBJ2-1 | - | TRBV29-1 | CSVGERSYNEQFF | TGCAGCGTCGGGGAACGCTCCTACAATGAGCAGTTCTTC
- | TRBJ1-4 | - | TRBV21-1 | CASSKAWEGNEKLFF | TGTGCCAGCAGCAAGGCTTGGGAGGGTAATGAAAAACTGTTTTTT
once | TRBJ2-7 | - | TRBV6-5 | CASSYRQFPYEQYF | TGTGCCAGCAGTTATCGACAGTTTCCCTACGAGCAGTACTTC
- | TRBJ2-7 | - | TRBV4-3 | CASSQEVAVLATEQYF | TGCGCCAGCAGCCAAGAGGTCGCCGTTCTAGCGACCGAGCAGTACTTC
- | TRBJ1-6 | - | TRBV14 | CASSQVRSFSYNSPLHF | TGTGCCAGCAGCCAAGTTCGTAGCTTCTCCTATAATTCACCCCTCCACTTT
- | TRBJ2-1 | TRBD1 | TRBV6-1 | CASSGQGAGVSSYNEQFF | TGTGCCAGCAGTGGACAGGGGGCAGGGGTATCCTCCTACAATGAGCAGTTCTTC
- | TRBJ2-3 | TRBD2 | TRBV7-2 | CASSLYGGRVKVGDTQYF | TGTGCCAGCAGCTTATACGGCGGGAGGGTTAAGGTTGGGGATACGCAGTATTTT
- | TRBJ2-1 | - | TRBV19 | CASSLGVPSYNEQFF | TGTGCCAGTAGTCTAGGCGTGCCCTCCTACAATGAGCAGTTCTTC
- | TRBJ2-3 | - | TRBV6-4 | CASSSESTDTQYF | TGTGCCAGCAGTTCGGAGAGCACAGATACGCAGTATTTT
- | TRBJ1-2 | TRBD1 | TRBV2 | CASSPPGQGAFGYTF | TGTGCCAGCAGTCCACCGGGACAGGGGGCTTTTGGCTACACCTTC
- | TRBJ2-1 | TRBD2 | TRBV11-2 | CASSHSGRAGRNEQFF | TGTGCCAGCAGCCATAGCGGGAGGGCTGGTCGGAATGAGCAGTTCTTC
- | TRBJ2-5 | TRBD1 | TRBV28 | CASSLLGDRVAETQYF | TGTGCCAGCAGTTTATTGGGGGACAGGGTGGCTGAGACCCAGTACTTC
- | TRBJ1-2 | - | TRBV30 | CAWSVGVHGYTF | TGTGCCTGGAGCGTCGGTGTGCATGGCTACACCTTC
- | TRBJ2-7 | TRBD2 | TRBV19 | CASSTSGASYEQYF | TGTGCCAGTAGTACTAGCGGGGCATCCTACGAGCAGTACTTC
- | TRBJ2-7 | TRBD2 | TRBV20-1 | CSASRLAGSFEQYF | TGCAGTGCTAGTAGGCTAGCGGGATCGTTCGAGCAGTACTTC
- | TRBJ2-7 | TRBD1 | TRBV6-2/TRBV6-3 | CASSYSTRDRTYEQYF | TGTGCCAGCAGTTACTCGACCCGGGACAGGACCTACGAGCAGTACTTC
- | TRBJ2-2 | TRBD2 | TRBV18 | CASSPSPSGNTGELFF | TGTGCCAGCTCACCATCGCCTAGCGGGAACACCGGGGAGCTGTTTTTT
- | TRBJ1-1 | - | TRBV6-2/TRBV6-3 | CASSYVSGITEAFF | TGTGCCAGCAGTTACGTGTCAGGGATCACTGAAGCTTTCTTT
- | TRBJ2-4 | - | TRBV27 | CASSPEAVNIQYF | TGTGCCAGCAGTCCCGAGGCCGTAAACATTCAGTACTTC
- | TRBJ2-7 | - | TRBV12-3/TRBV12-4 | CASSLIRGGEQYF | TGTGCCAGCAGTTTAATTCGGGGTGGCGAGCAGTACTTC
- | TRBJ1-2 | - | TRBV12-3/TRBV12-4 | CASSLAGSGYTF | TGTGCCAGCAGTTTAGCAGGGAGTGGCTACACCTTC
- | TRBJ2-5 | - | TRBV5-1 | CASSFLTVQETQYF | TGCGCCAGCAGCTTTTTGACAGTCCAAGAGACCCAGTACTTC
- | TRBJ1-6 | - | TRBV28 | CASSPSGEGQLYNSPLHF | TGTGCCAGCAGTCCGTCCGGGGAGGGGCAACTATATAATTCACCCCTCCACTTT
- | TRBJ1-6 | - | TRBV4-3 | CASSQRTNNSPLHF | TGCGCCAGCAGCCAAAGGACAAACAATTCACCCCTCCACTTT
- | TRBJ2-6 | TRBD1 | TRBV29-1 | CSVIDRGRTGANVLTF | TGCAGCGTAATCGACAGGGGGCGTACTGGGGCCAACGTCCTGACTTTC
- | TRBJ2-6 | TRBD1 | TRBV19 | CASSVTGAGANVLTF | TGTGCCAGTAGTGTTACAGGGGCTGGGGCCAACGTCCTGACTTTC
- | TRBJ1-2 | - | TRBV18 | CASSPPSTANYGYTF | TGTGCCAGCTCACCACCAAGTACAGCTAACTATGGCTACACCTTC
- | TRBJ2-5 | TRBD2 | TRBV20-1 | CSASGGETQYF | TGCAGTGCTAGCGGGGGGGAGACCCAGTACTTC
- | TRBJ2-3 | - | TRBV19 | CASSIQRDTQYF | TGTGCCAGTAGTATCCAGCGGGATACGCAGTATTTT
- | TRBJ2-7 | TRBD2 | TRBV9 | CASSPHGGGSSYEQYF | TGTGCCAGCAGCCCCCATGGCGGGGGGAGCTCCTACGAGCAGTACTTC
- | TRBJ2-7 | - | TRBV4-1 | CASSMSGGSVEQYF | TGCGCCAGCAGCATGAGTGGAGGTTCGGTCGAGCAGTACTTC
- | TRBJ1-5 | - | TRBV5-1 | CASRPRERGPQHF | TGCGCCAGTCGTCCCAGGGAACGTGGGCCCCAGCATTTT
- | TRBJ2-5 | - | TRBV7-2 | CASSLALGAEETQYF | TGTGCCAGCAGCTTAGCGCTGGGAGCGGAAGAGACCCAGTACTTC